This paragraph reports one TCR beta chain. It has no known antigen specificity. No quality values exist for individual bases; no much larger clone is one base distant. From the cysteine through the phenylalanine, the CDR3 covers 16 amino acids. Only the CDR3 part of the read is kept: 48 bases, read in frame from the first base. The germline V gene encodes CDR1 SEHNR and CDR2 FQNEAQ (reference sequence). After removal of 1 base from V and 6 bases from J, the junction retains 8 bases not matched to a gene. This sample was taken from a study of blood T cell repertoires in COVID-19 (dated by TCRdb to the early 2020s). About the study as a whole: The collaborator samples originated in the United States, Italy and Spain and spanned the acute and convalescent phases of COVID-19. The material from the prospective study consisted of cDNA or gDNA derived from T cells, B-cell-depleted T cells, or PBMCs. Deeply sampled blood TCRbeta repertoires from subjects exposed to, actively infected with, or recovered from COVID-19 were included in the dataset. The repertoires were released in a freely available public database meant as a resource for research on the immune response to SARS-CoV-2. The samples were drawn from two sources: the first 160 participants of the ongoing ImmuneRACE study, and 950 to 1,500 subjects contributed by 6 global collaborators. Nearly every sample came with metadata listing a de-identified subject ID, COVID-19 status, age in years and sex. Where available, HLA class I and class II types were taken from metadata supplied by the sample provider and were not determined by assay-based typing.

On the study overall, not on this receptor specifically: The quantity of clinical and demographic metadata differed by source and by participant and was supplied without curation.

TCRbeta CDR3 regions were amplified from genomic DNA by means of the immunoSEQ Assay, a bias-controlled multiplex PCR. The source study handled its data this way. Within the assay, amplification of reference gene primers was used to estimate how many nucleated cells each sample contained. Sequence reads were collapsed and filtered to measure the absolute abundance of every unique TCRbeta CDR3 rearrangement. For each sample, productive Simpson clonality was calculated by taking the square root of Simpson's diversity index across productive rearrangements. The table was pulled from immuneACCESS by TCRdb, which kept in-frame rearrangements only. Such tables lose some clones; where checked, under half of the loss comes from unresolved V genes, and the rest has no known cause. That table furnishes V, J and clone size, whereas the DNA furnished D and trimming. The sample table contains about 230,000 clones; only one count was recorded for 75% to 85% of them. The ten largest clones add up to roughly 1.4% of the sample.

A second Seattle source provided samples from volunteer blood donors who had recovered from COVID-19. Each collaborating institution followed its own protocols to collect whole blood in K2EDTA tubes. Collaborator samples were shipped for TCRbeta analysis as frozen whole blood, isolated PBMCs, or DNA extracted from either sample type. The receptor was isolated from a woman aged 40 to 49 who had recovered from COVID-19. Recombination joined TRBV7-9 with TRBJ1-2, with TRBD1 identical over 10 junction bases. Input material: peripheral blood. The CDR3 reads CASSLVLDRGTDGYTF. The sequence in DNA is TGTGCCAGCAGCTTAGTTCTGGACAGGGGGACGGATGGCTACACCTTC.